These T cell receptor beta chains were read from a single sample in a study of PD-L1 blockade in urothelial cancer. TCRdb's table, derived via immunoSEQ multiplex PCR, lists solely in-frame clones and lacks some. The table has just under 30,000 clones, around 87% seen once. Material: PBMCs, obtained around atezolizumab (anti-PD-L1) treatment. Receptor source: a man over 45 with urothelial cancer. CDR3s include the opening cysteine and the closing phenylalanine or tryptophan. The D gene is left open where the match is weak. Size tells how often a clone was seen (once, few, many) or the class of an expanded clone, and some rows leave it out.

size: -
D: -
J: TRBJ2-3
V: TRBV7-2
DNA: TGTGCCAGCAGCTTCTGGTGGGAGGACACAGATACGCAGTATTTT
CDR3: CASSFWWEDTDTQYF

size: -
D: -
J: TRBJ2-4
V: TRBV11-2
DNA: TGTGCCAGCAGCTTGACGGGAACCAAAAACATTCAGTACTTC
CDR3: CASSLTGTKNIQYF

size: -
D: TRBD2
J: TRBJ2-1
V: TRBV15
DNA: TGTGCCACCAGCAACCGGGGCGGGGGGGCCGCGAATGAGCAGTTCTTC
CDR3: CATSNRGGGAANEQFF

size: once
D: TRBD1
J: TRBJ1-2
V: TRBV6-1
DNA: TGTGCCAGCAGAGGACAGGGGGCGGATGGCTACACCTTC
CDR3: CASRGQGADGYTF

size: -
D: TRBD1
J: TRBJ1-2
V: TRBV7-2
DNA: TGTGCCAGCAGCTTACAGGGACAGGGTAAATTGGGCTATGGCTACACCTTC
CDR3: CASSLQGQGKLGYGYTF

size: -
D: -
J: TRBJ1-1
V: TRBV5-1
DNA: TGCGCCAGCAGCTTGATACAGATGAACACTGAAGCTTTCTTT
CDR3: CASSLIQMNTEAFF

size: -
D: -
J: TRBJ1-2
V: TRBV2
DNA: TGTGCCAGCAGCCAACGGGATCTCATACTAAGAGCCTATGGCTACACCTTC
CDR3: CASSQRDLILRAYGYTF

size: -
D: -
J: TRBJ1-4
V: TRBV6-1
DNA: TGTGCCAGCAGTTCGGGGATAACTAATGAAAAACTGTTTTTT
CDR3: CASSSGITNEKLFF

size: -
D: TRBD1
J: TRBJ1-5
V: TRBV27
DNA: TGTGCCAGCTGGACAGGGCATCAGCCCCAGCATTTT
CDR3: CASWTGHQPQHF

size: -
D: TRBD1
J: TRBJ2-2
V: TRBV14
DNA: TGTGCCAGCAGCTTCCGACAGGGACAAGACGGGGAGCTGTTTTTT
CDR3: CASSFRQGQDGELFF

size: -
D: TRBD2
J: TRBJ2-7
V: TRBV10-2
DNA: TGCGCCAGCACTTCCAGCGGGACCCCCTACGAGCAGTACTTC
CDR3: CASTSSGTPYEQYF

size: -
D: -
J: TRBJ2-7
V: TRBV18
DNA: TGTGCCAGCTCACCAGGGCCTCTCTCCTACGAGCAGTACTTC
CDR3: CASSPGPLSYEQYF

size: -
D: -
J: TRBJ2-3
V: TRBV10-3
DNA: TGTGCCATCAGGCCGGAGGGGGAGGGAGATACGCAGTATTTT
CDR3: CAIRPEGEGDTQYF

size: -
D: TRBD2
J: TRBJ2-5
V: TRBV27
DNA: TGTGCCAGCGCGTCCGGGACTAGCGGACAAGAGACCCAGTACTTC
CDR3: CASASGTSGQETQYF

size: -
D: TRBD2
J: TRBJ2-2
V: TRBV7-2
DNA: TGTGCCAGCAGCCCTAGCGGGGGTCGCACCGGGGAGCTGTTTTTT
CDR3: CASSPSGGRTGELFF

size: -
D: -
J: TRBJ2-5
V: TRBV5-1
DNA: TGCGCCAGCAGCTTGGAAAGAGAAGAGACCCAGTACTTC
CDR3: CASSLEREETQYF

size: once
D: -
J: TRBJ2-7
V: TRBV27
DNA: TGTGCCAGCAGTTTATTTGCAGGCCGGGGATACGAGCAGTACTTC
CDR3: CASSLFAGRGYEQYF

size: -
D: -
J: TRBJ1-1
V: TRBV10-3
DNA: TGTGCCACGGTCACCGACAGGACAATCACTGAAGCTTTCTTT
CDR3: CATVTDRTITEAFF

size: -
D: TRBD1
J: TRBJ1-2
V: TRBV27
DNA: TGTGCCAGCAGTTTAGGGACAGGGAATGGCTACACCTTC
CDR3: CASSLGTGNGYTF

size: few
D: TRBD2
J: TRBJ2-2
V: TRBV6-4
DNA: TGTGCCAGCAGTGTCGCGGGGGGGCCGACCGGGGAGCTGTTTTTT
CDR3: CASSVAGGPTGELFF

size: -
D: TRBD2
J: TRBJ2-5
V: TRBV11-3
DNA: TGTGCCAGCAGCGTAGGACTAGCGGGAGAGACCCAGTACTTC
CDR3: CASSVGLAGETQYF

size: -
D: TRBD2
J: TRBJ2-1
V: TRBV4-3
DNA: TGCGCCAGCAGCCAAGCGGGAGGGCCCGGCGAGCAGTTCTTC
CDR3: CASSQAGGPGEQFF

size: -
D: TRBD2
J: TRBJ2-1
V: TRBV9
DNA: TGTGCCAGCAGCGTAGAAAAGGGACTAGCGGCTTTTCCCTCCTACAATGAGCAGTTCTTC
CDR3: CASSVEKGLAAFPSYNEQFF

size: -
D: TRBD1
J: TRBJ2-6
V: TRBV15
DNA: TGTGCCACCAGCAGAGATGGGCAGGGGGTAACCGGGGCCAACGTCCTGACTTTC
CDR3: CATSRDGQGVTGANVLTF

size: -
D: TRBD2
J: TRBJ2-3
V: TRBV7-9
DNA: TGTGCCAGCAGCTTACTAGCGGGAGGGGCAGATACGCAGTATTTT
CDR3: CASSLLAGGADTQYF

size: -
D: TRBD1
J: TRBJ2-6
V: TRBV27
DNA: TGTGCCAGCGGCACCGGGACAGGTAGCTCTGGGGCCAACGTCCTGACTTTC
CDR3: CASGTGTGSSGANVLTF

size: -
D: TRBD2
J: TRBJ2-1
V: TRBV27
DNA: TGTGCCAGCAGCCCCCTGGCGTCCCGGGGGGGGAATGAGCAGTTCTTC
CDR3: CASSPLASRGGNEQFF

size: -
D: -
J: TRBJ2-7
V: TRBV11-3
DNA: TGTGCCAGCAGCTTAGGGGGCCCCTACGAGCAGTACTTC
CDR3: CASSLGGPYEQYF

size: -
D: -
J: TRBJ1-1
V: TRBV6-5
DNA: TGTGCCAGCAGTTACCTCTCTCCAGGGAATCCTGAAGCTTTCTTT
CDR3: CASSYLSPGNPEAFF

size: -
D: TRBD1
J: TRBJ2-3
V: TRBV7-9
DNA: TGTGCCAGCAGCCGAGGGACAGGGGGCGTGTATACGCAGTATTTT
CDR3: CASSRGTGGVYTQYF

size: -
D: TRBD2
J: TRBJ2-1
V: TRBV11-3
DNA: TGTGCCAGCAGCTTGGCTAGCGGGAACAATGAGCAGTTCTTC
CDR3: CASSLASGNNEQFF